The next 7 T cell receptor beta chains were all read from a single sample in a study of early T cells in non-severe SARS-CoV-2 infection. TCRdb re-called the 5' RACE reads through MiXCR, storing one row per CDR3 protein. This sample has about 31,000 distinct CDR3 sequences; approximately 5.4% occur once, and the top ten carry about 7%. Sequencing used whole blood. These receptor sequences come from an adult who was a healthcare worker with PCR-confirmed SARS-CoV-2 infection or an uninfected control (not recorded which).

This clonotype has at least ten counts. J is TRBJ2-7 and V is TRBV18; D remains unclear. This CDR3 region has 14 residues. Trimming took off 5 bases at V and 0 bases at J, with 11 bases between the two ends. Germline V gene sequence: CDR1 KGHSH, CDR2 LQKENI. The CDR3 nucleotides are TGTGCCAGCTCAGAAGGAGAAAGCTCCTACGAGCAGTACTTC. Translated, it gives CASSEGESSYEQYF.

The chain's CDR3 is CASSLVGGRAPDTQYF. DNA for the CDR3: TGTGCCAGCAGCTTAGTGGGCGGGAGGGCGCCAGATACGCAGTATTTT. This chain links TRBV7-2 with TRBJ2-3, with TRBD2 matching over 9 bases. In germline, CDR1 is SGHTA, CDR2 FQGNSA. With 1 base clipped from V and 4 bases from J, the junction kept 6 bases outside the gene matches. The CDR3 is 16 residues long.

This clonotype was counted many times. Its ends do not fully match the called genes, so a read error is possible. CDR3: CASTPGLRGLIF. CDR3 bases: TGTGCCAGCACACCGGGATTGAGGGGCTTGATCTTT. This chain joins TRBV7-2 and TRBJ1-1, with a tentative D call TRBD1 (5 bases). The CDR3 length is 12 residues. CDR1 and CDR2 (germline): SGHTA, FQGNSA.

The CDR3 region is CASSYGGESAYEQYF. The CDR3 DNA is TGTGCCAGCAGTTACGGGGGGGAGTCAGCCTACGAGCAGTACTTC. The rearrangement links TRBV6-6 to TRBJ2-7; TRBD2 agrees at 7 bases. There are 15 residues in the CDR3. J was trimmed by 2 bases and V by 2 bases; bases with no gene match: 6. Germline CDR1 reads MNHNY; CDR2 reads SVGAGI (reference sequence).

This clonotype was detected ten times or more. The DNA of the CDR3 is TGTGCCAGCAGTGAGAACACCGGGGAGCTGTTTTTT. The encoded protein is CASSENTGELFF. The chain joins TRBV6-4 to TRBJ2-2; D not resolved. V gave up 3 bases and J gave up 1 base, with 0 bases separating them. The length of the CDR3 is 12 residues. Germline lookup yields CDR1 MRHNA and CDR2 SNTAGT.

This chain connects TRBV5-1 to TRBJ2-1; TRBD1 matches at 7 bases. Losses at the gene ends were 4 bases for V and 0 bases for J; bases not matched to a gene: 4. The CDR3 sequence is 15 residues long. Germline V gives CDR1 SGHRS, CDR2 YFSETQ. Here the CDR3 reads CASSPWDSSYNEQFF. The CDR3 DNA reads TGCGCCAGCAGCCCCTGGGACAGCTCCTACAATGAGCAGTTCTTC.

In this sample, this clonotype turned up many times. The rearrangement joins TRBV5-1 to TRBJ2-3; 8 bases align to TRBD2. The ends lost 0 bases at V and 1 base at J; junction bases unmatched: 7. Germline CDR1 is SGHRS and CDR2 is YFSETQ. The CDR3 length is 17 residues. CDR3 sequence: CASSLGGTSGRTDTQYF. The CDR3 nucleotides read TGCGCCAGCAGCTTGGGGGGTACTAGCGGTCGCACAGATACGCAGTATTTT.